Listed below are T cell receptor beta chains from one sample, sequenced in a study of blood T cell repertoires in COVID-19. This table comes from immunoSEQ multiplex PCR, and its TCRdb copy is limited to in-frame clones, with some not included. The repertoire holds 250,000 or so clones, with roughly 89% as singletons. Sequenced material: peripheral blood. The receptors were gathered from a woman aged 40 to 49 who had recovered from COVID-19. Each CDR3 is given with its conserved first and last residue. Each record gives: J gene, V gene, clone size, D gene, CDR3 DNA, CDR3 protein. A D gene is named only where the DNA matches it firmly. The size field is filled for only some rows; it gives once, few, many or a size class.

J gene: TRBJ2-3
V gene: TRBV19
clone size: NA
D gene: TRBD2
CDR3 DNA: TGTGCCACGGGGGGTCTCACAGATACGCAGTATTTT
CDR3 protein: CATGGLTDTQYF

J gene: TRBJ1-2
V gene: TRBV4-1
clone size: NA
D gene: TRBD1
CDR3 DNA: TGCGCCAGCAGCCATGTGGACAGGGTGGACTATGGCTACACCTTC
CDR3 protein: CASSHVDRVDYGYTF

J gene: TRBJ1-5
V gene: TRBV28
clone size: NA
D gene: TRBD1
CDR3 DNA: TGTGCCAGCAGACGCGACCGGGACAGGGGCCTTTATAGCAATCAGCCCCAGCATTTT
CDR3 protein: CASRRDRDRGLYSNQPQHF

J gene: TRBJ2-1
V gene: TRBV5-5
clone size: NA
D gene: NA
CDR3 DNA: TGTGCCAGCAGGCTCGGACTTCGGCTCAATGAGCAGTTCTTC
CDR3 protein: CASRLGLRLNEQFF

J gene: TRBJ1-1
V gene: TRBV5-1
clone size: once
D gene: TRBD1
CDR3 DNA: TGCGCCAGCAGCTTGGAACTCCGGGACAGGAACACTGAAGCTTTCTTT
CDR3 protein: CASSLELRDRNTEAFF

J gene: TRBJ1-5
V gene: TRBV27
clone size: NA
D gene: TRBD1
CDR3 DNA: TGTGCCAGCAGTCCAGGGACAGGGGGGCGGCAGCCCCAGCATTTT
CDR3 protein: CASSPGTGGRQPQHF

J gene: TRBJ1-1
V gene: TRBV28
clone size: NA
D gene: TRBD1
CDR3 DNA: TGTGCCAGCAGTCCCCCTACGGGACAGGGGAACACTGAAGCTTTCTTT
CDR3 protein: CASSPPTGQGNTEAFF

J gene: TRBJ2-7
V gene: TRBV3-1/TRBV3-2
clone size: NA
D gene: TRBD1
CDR3 DNA: TGTGCCAGCAGCCAGGCGACAGGGGAGTACGAGCAGTACTTC
CDR3 protein: CASSQATGEYEQYF

J gene: TRBJ1-4
V gene: TRBV15
clone size: NA
D gene: NA
CDR3 DNA: TGTGCCACCAGCAGAGTATCAGGGGCATATAATGAAAAACTGTTTTTT
CDR3 protein: CATSRVSGAYNEKLFF

J gene: TRBJ2-5
V gene: TRBV7-8
clone size: NA
D gene: TRBD2
CDR3 DNA: TGTGCCAGCAGCCCCTGGGGACTAGCGGGAGGTGAGACCCAGTACTTC
CDR3 protein: CASSPWGLAGGETQYF

J gene: TRBJ2-5
V gene: TRBV7-7
clone size: once
D gene: NA
CDR3 DNA: TGTGCCAGCAGCGCAGCTGGACTACCCTCGGGAGAGACCCAGTACTTC
CDR3 protein: CASSAAGLPSGETQYF

J gene: TRBJ1-4
V gene: TRBV19
clone size: NA
D gene: TRBD1
CDR3 DNA: TGTGCCAGCCGGGACAGGGGGCGTTCAGGAGGTGAAAAACTGTTTTTT
CDR3 protein: CASRDRGRSGGEKLFF

J gene: TRBJ1-1
V gene: TRBV18
clone size: once
D gene: NA
CDR3 DNA: TGTGCCAGCTCACCAACTAACACTGAAGCTTTCTTT
CDR3 protein: CASSPTNTEAFF

J gene: TRBJ2-2
V gene: TRBV5-5
clone size: NA
D gene: NA
CDR3 DNA: TGTGCCAGCAGCTTTCAGGGTTTGGCCACCGGGGAGCTGTTTTTT
CDR3 protein: CASSFQGLATGELFF

J gene: TRBJ2-1
V gene: TRBV10-3
clone size: NA
D gene: TRBD1
CDR3 DNA: TGTGCCATCAGTGCACAAGGGGGCGGTAGCAATGAGCAGTTCTTC
CDR3 protein: CAISAQGGGSNEQFF

J gene: TRBJ1-6
V gene: TRBV27
clone size: NA
D gene: NA
CDR3 DNA: TGTGCCAGCAGTTTATATGGGGGGTTCGGTTCACCCCTCCACTTT
CDR3 protein: CASSLYGGFGSPLHF

J gene: TRBJ2-1
V gene: TRBV6-5
clone size: NA
D gene: NA
CDR3 DNA: TGTGCCAGCAGGACAGCGTACAATGAGCAGTTCTTC
CDR3 protein: CASRTAYNEQFF

J gene: TRBJ1-3
V gene: TRBV25-1
clone size: NA
D gene: NA
CDR3 DNA: TGTGCCAGTAGAGGAAACACCATATATTTT
CDR3 protein: CASRGNTIYF

J gene: TRBJ1-3
V gene: TRBV25-1
clone size: NA
D gene: NA
CDR3 DNA: TGTGCCAGCAGTGAATTCGGGGGGTCTGGAAACACCATATATTTT
CDR3 protein: CASSEFGGSGNTIYF

J gene: TRBJ2-2
V gene: TRBV11-3
clone size: NA
D gene: NA
CDR3 DNA: TGTGCCAGCAGCTTAGATTTGAGGTTGGGTGACACCGGGGAGCTGTTTTTT
CDR3 protein: CASSLDLRLGDTGELFF

J gene: TRBJ1-2
V gene: TRBV5-4
clone size: NA
D gene: NA
CDR3 DNA: TGTGCCAGCAGCTTGGTTACAGGGAACTATGGCTACACCTTC
CDR3 protein: CASSLVTGNYGYTF

J gene: TRBJ1-6
V gene: TRBV6-5
clone size: NA
D gene: NA
CDR3 DNA: TGTGCCAGCAGTTACTCGCCGGTTTCCTATAATTCACCCCTCCACTTT
CDR3 protein: CASSYSPVSYNSPLHF

J gene: TRBJ2-1
V gene: TRBV11-3
clone size: NA
D gene: NA
CDR3 DNA: TGTGCCAGCAGCCAAAAGGGGACTTCCTACAATGAGCAGTTCTTC
CDR3 protein: CASSQKGTSYNEQFF

J gene: TRBJ2-3
V gene: TRBV7-3
clone size: NA
D gene: NA
CDR3 DNA: TGTGCCAGCAGCTTCACCCAGACAGATACGCAGTATTTT
CDR3 protein: CASSFTQTDTQYF

J gene: TRBJ2-5
V gene: TRBV30
clone size: NA
D gene: TRBD2
CDR3 DNA: TGTGCCTGGAGTGAATTGGGGGGGGTCTTTAGAGAGACCCAGTACTTC
CDR3 protein: CAWSELGGVFRETQYF

J gene: TRBJ2-2
V gene: TRBV29-1
clone size: NA
D gene: NA
CDR3 DNA: TGCAGCGCGAGGGGAAATAGGGCCGGGGAGCTGTTTTTT
CDR3 protein: CSARGNRAGELFF

J gene: TRBJ1-3
V gene: TRBV7-2
clone size: NA
D gene: TRBD1
CDR3 DNA: TGTGCCAGCAGCATTAGACAGGGCCCTGGAAACACCATATATTTT
CDR3 protein: CASSIRQGPGNTIYF

J gene: TRBJ1-1
V gene: TRBV7-9
clone size: NA
D gene: NA
CDR3 DNA: TGTGCCAGCAGCTTAGCGGCCAGGAACACTGAAGCTTTCTTT
CDR3 protein: CASSLAARNTEAFF

J gene: TRBJ1-2
V gene: TRBV12-3/TRBV12-4
clone size: NA
D gene: TRBD1
CDR3 DNA: TGTGCCAGCAGCCCTACAGGGGGCAGGGGCTACACCTTC
CDR3 protein: CASSPTGGRGYTF

J gene: TRBJ1-1
V gene: TRBV4-1
clone size: NA
D gene: NA
CDR3 DNA: TGCGCCAGCAGCATTGCCCAGTTGGACACTGAAGCTTTCTTT
CDR3 protein: CASSIAQLDTEAFF

J gene: TRBJ1-4
V gene: TRBV12-5
clone size: NA
D gene: TRBD1
CDR3 DNA: TGTGCTAGTGGTCCTGACAGGGTGCAAAAACTGTTTTTT
CDR3 protein: CASGPDRVQKLFF

J gene: TRBJ1-2
V gene: TRBV5-1
clone size: NA
D gene: NA
CDR3 DNA: TGCGCCAGCAGCTTGGTAGCAGGGTCAGGCTATGGCTACACCTTC
CDR3 protein: CASSLVAGSGYGYTF

J gene: TRBJ2-1
V gene: TRBV14
clone size: once
D gene: TRBD2
CDR3 DNA: TGTGCCAGCAGCCTTAAGCTAGCGGGAACTTACAATGAGCAGTTCTTC
CDR3 protein: CASSLKLAGTYNEQFF

J gene: TRBJ1-4
V gene: TRBV4-1
clone size: once
D gene: NA
CDR3 DNA: TGCGCCAGCAGCCAAGCTTCGGGTAATGAAAAACTGTTTTTT
CDR3 protein: CASSQASGNEKLFF

J gene: TRBJ2-6
V gene: TRBV9
clone size: NA
D gene: TRBD2
CDR3 DNA: TGTGCCAGCAGCGTAGGGCTAGCGGGAGGGTATGGGGCCAACGTCCTGACTTTC
CDR3 protein: CASSVGLAGGYGANVLTF

J gene: TRBJ1-2
V gene: TRBV5-1
clone size: once
D gene: NA
CDR3 DNA: TGCGCCAGCAGCTTGTCAGGGGCGCTGGGTGGCTACACCTTC
CDR3 protein: CASSLSGALGGYTF

J gene: TRBJ1-4
V gene: TRBV7-9
clone size: NA
D gene: TRBD1
CDR3 DNA: TGTGCCAGCAGCCCTCAGGGGGAAAGGAATGAAAAACTGTTTTTT
CDR3 protein: CASSPQGERNEKLFF

J gene: TRBJ1-1
V gene: TRBV30
clone size: NA
D gene: TRBD1
CDR3 DNA: TGTGCCTGGAGTAAGACAGGGGGCAACGTCGGCACTGAAGCTTTCTTT
CDR3 protein: CAWSKTGGNVGTEAFF

J gene: TRBJ2-1
V gene: TRBV27
clone size: many
D gene: TRBD2
CDR3 DNA: TGTGCCAGCAGTTTATACGGACTAGTCAATGAGCAGTTCTTC
CDR3 protein: CASSLYGLVNEQFF

J gene: TRBJ2-1
V gene: TRBV2
clone size: NA
D gene: TRBD1
CDR3 DNA: TGTGCCAGCAGGCAGGGGGCAGGCACAGGGGATGAGCAGTTCTTC
CDR3 protein: CASRQGAGTGDEQFF

J gene: TRBJ2-5
V gene: TRBV6-1
clone size: NA
D gene: NA
CDR3 DNA: TGTGCCAGCAGTGAAGTGCCGGGTCAACGTCGGGAGACCCAGTACTTC
CDR3 protein: CASSEVPGQRRETQYF

J gene: TRBJ2-1
V gene: TRBV2
clone size: NA
D gene: TRBD2
CDR3 DNA: TGTGCCATCCAAACTAGCGGGAGTATTTATGAGCAGTTCTTC
CDR3 protein: CAIQTSGSIYEQFF

J gene: TRBJ1-1
V gene: TRBV4-2
clone size: NA
D gene: NA
CDR3 DNA: TGTGCCAGCAGCCGGCCCGAGGGTTCCGAAGCTTTCTTT
CDR3 protein: CASSRPEGSEAFF

J gene: TRBJ2-2
V gene: TRBV19
clone size: NA
D gene: TRBD2
CDR3 DNA: TGTGCCAGTAGTAAGGGACTAGCGGATCATTTGGCCGGGGAGCTGTTTTTT
CDR3 protein: CASSKGLADHLAGELFF

J gene: TRBJ2-7
V gene: TRBV16
clone size: NA
D gene: NA
CDR3 DNA: TGTGCCAGCAGCCAAAACGCGCCCGAGCAGTACTTC
CDR3 protein: CASSQNAPEQYF

J gene: TRBJ1-1
V gene: TRBV27
clone size: NA
D gene: NA
CDR3 DNA: TGTGCCAGCAGTTTTCGCCGGACGGTGAGGGACACTGAAGCTTTCTTT
CDR3 protein: CASSFRRTVRDTEAFF

J gene: TRBJ2-1
V gene: TRBV11-3
clone size: NA
D gene: TRBD2
CDR3 DNA: TGTGCCAGCAGTTCTAGCGGGGCTTACAATGAGCAGTTCTTC
CDR3 protein: CASSSSGAYNEQFF

J gene: TRBJ2-3
V gene: TRBV5-4
clone size: few
D gene: NA
CDR3 DNA: TGTGCCAGCAGCGACAAGCGGGCCACAGATACGCAGTATTTT
CDR3 protein: CASSDKRATDTQYF

J gene: TRBJ2-7
V gene: TRBV19
clone size: NA
D gene: TRBD1
CDR3 DNA: TGTGCCAGTAGTATAGATGCCGGGACAGGGGTCTACGAGCAGTACTTC
CDR3 protein: CASSIDAGTGVYEQYF

J gene: TRBJ2-1
V gene: TRBV11-3
clone size: once
D gene: NA
CDR3 DNA: TGTGCCAGCAGCCCAAGGACTCTTTCCTACAATGAGCAGTTCTTC
CDR3 protein: CASSPRTLSYNEQFF

J gene: TRBJ2-6
V gene: TRBV7-9
clone size: NA
D gene: NA
CDR3 DNA: TGTGCCAGCAGCTTAGATCTTTCCAGCTCTGGGGCCAACGTCCTGACTTTC
CDR3 protein: CASSLDLSSSGANVLTF

J gene: TRBJ1-5
V gene: TRBV5-1
clone size: NA
D gene: TRBD1
CDR3 DNA: TGCGCCAGCAGCACCGACAGGGGCCTTACGATACCCAATCAGCCCCAGCATTTT
CDR3 protein: CASSTDRGLTIPNQPQHF

J gene: TRBJ2-1
V gene: TRBV6-2/TRBV6-3
clone size: NA
D gene: TRBD2
CDR3 DNA: TGTGCCAGCAGTTACCTGACTAGCGGACATGAGCAGTTCTTC
CDR3 protein: CASSYLTSGHEQFF

J gene: TRBJ1-2
V gene: TRBV12-5
clone size: NA
D gene: NA
CDR3 DNA: TGTGCTAGTGCCCAGGGGTGGGATGGCTACACCTTC
CDR3 protein: CASAQGWDGYTF